This T cell receptor beta chain was captured in a study of vaccination effects on CD4 cells after COVID-19. Method: immunoSEQ multiplex PCR; TCRdb's copy keeps in-frame clones and lacks some. The sample gives 20,000 to 30,000 clones, about three quarters of which show up once; 15% to 20% is in the top ten. Antigen-specific CD4+ T cells were expanded with viral peptide pools in the ViraFEST assay before sequencing. Cultured cells yielded isolated CD4+ T cells after approximately nine days. Infection dated between March and December 2020, before the Alpha, Beta and Delta variants reached the United States. For each well, a few million PBMC were cultured with 9 to 10 IU/ml IL-2 and roughly 10 ug/ml peptides. Days 3 and 7 were when half the medium was replaced with IL-2 medium. Concerning this clone itself: The target antigen is unknown.

General study points: Mainly new vaccine-induced clones made up the post-vaccine spike-reactive clones in convalescents. Pronounced clonal contraction occurred in clones induced by infection and by vaccine late after vaccination.

CDR1 SGHAT and CDR2 FQDESV come from the germline V gene (reference sequence). V was clipped by 5 bases and J by 9 bases, with 16 bases between them. CDR3 size: 13 residues. The receptor's source is a human donor who had a prior SARS-CoV-2 infection. The chain recombines TRBV11-1 with TRBJ2-5, with TRBD1 as a possible D gene (6 bases). The input for sequencing was CD4+ T cells from PBMCs cultured with HCoV-NL63 spike peptides, taken before COVID-19 vaccination. The CDR3 is CASSPREGESQYF. CDR3 DNA: TGTGCCAGCAGCCCACGAGAGGGGGAGTCCCAGTACTTC.